The 21 T cell receptor beta chains below come from one sample, sequenced in a study of Ad26.COV2.S vaccination and SARS-CoV-2 variants. Some clones are missing from TCRdb's copy, which holds only in-frame ones; the method was immunoSEQ multiplex PCR. The sample holds a few hundred thousand clones, about 90% seen once. Documented treatment: 15 to 20 received Ad26.COV2.S at low or high dose, single or two shots; roughly five received placebo; per-sample allocation not given. All samples were drawn on day 63, counting from the first vaccine or placebo injection. This sample comprised peripheral blood, obtained in a trial of Ad26.COV2.S vaccine versus placebo. These receptor sequences come from a person aged 18-60 years who received the Ad26.COV2.S COVID-19 vaccine or a placebo.

This sequence joins TRBV29-1 and TRBJ2-3; 10 bases line up with TRBD1. The CDR3 is 14 residues long. Germline CDR1 reads SQVTM; CDR2 reads ANQGSEA. The ends lost 7 bases at V and 5 bases at J; junction bases unmatched: 9. The CDR3 bases are TGCAGCGGAAAGACAGGGGGCTATGGAGATACGCAGTATTTT. It specifies CSGKTGGYGDTQYF.

This CDR3 reads CASSVAGHRITESSGNTIYF. The CDR3 DNA sequence: TGTGCCAGCAGCGTAGCGGGACATCGCATAACTGAAAGCTCTGGAAACACCATATATTTT. The chain couples TRBV9 to TRBJ1-3, with D maybe TRBD1 (6 bases). Germline lookup yields CDR1 SGDLS and CDR2 YYNGEE. V was shortened by 0 bases and J by 0 bases, with 22 bases between the two germline ends. The CDR3 loop spans 20 amino acids.

The chain joins TRBV15 to TRBJ2-1, with 7 bases aligning to TRBD1. Trimming removed 3 bases from V and 3 bases from J; junction bases left unmatched: 5. The CDR3 is 15 residues long. Germline V gene lookup returns CDR1 LNHNV and CDR2 YYDKDF (reference sequence). The CDR3 DNA reads as TGTGCCACCAGCAGGGACCGGGACAGCTACAATGAGCAGTTCTTC. This encodes CATSRDRDSYNEQFF.

The chain has TRBV7-8 and TRBJ2-6; D not certain. V shed 0 bases and J shed 0 bases, with 6 bases lying between them. The germline V gene encodes CDR1 SGHVS and CDR2 FQNEAQ. CDR3 length: 16 amino acids. CDR3 in amino acids: CASSLALGSGANVLTF. In DNA, the CDR3 is TGTGCCAGCAGCTTAGCATTGGGCTCTGGGGCCAACGTCCTGACTTTC.

The V and J genes are TRBV11-2 and TRBJ2-2; TRBD2 matches 8 bases. In germline, CDR1 is SGHAT, CDR2 FQNNGV. The J segment lost 4 bases and the V segment lost 6 bases, leaving 7 bases of the junction unmatched. The CDR3 length is 15 residues. CDR3 sequence (DNA): TGTGCCAGCAGGGGGGGACTAGTAGGCACCGGGGAGCTGTTTTTT. It yields the protein CASRGGLVGTGELFF.

As for this clone: Its ends do not fully match the called genes, so a read error is possible. The chain combines TRBV6-1 with TRBJ1-2; D perhaps matches TRBD1 (5 bases). CDR3 length: 14 residues. Looked up from germline, CDR1 is MNHNS and CDR2 is SASEGT. CDR3 protein: CASSEEPGSWGYTF. In DNA form, the CDR3 reads TGTGCCAGCAGCGAAGAGCCAGGGAGCTGGGGCTACACCTTC.

Only a few counts were recorded for this clone. This rearrangement joins TRBV5-6 to TRBJ2-3, with 9 bases fitting TRBD1. The CDR3 totals 15 residues. Unmatched junction bases numbered 6, after V lost 4 bases and J lost 3 bases. Germline V CDR1 and CDR2: SGHDT, YYEEEE. The CDR3 sequence: CASSGGTGRTDTQYF. In nucleotides, the CDR3 is TGTGCCAGCAGCGGTGGGACAGGGAGGACAGATACGCAGTATTTT.

The chain links TRBV9 to TRBJ1-1; D remains unclear. Germline V gene lookup returns CDR1 SGDLS and CDR2 YYNGEE. The V end was cut by 2 bases, the J end by 0 bases, with 11 bases between. This CDR3 contains 15 residues. CDR3 nucleotides: TGTGCCAGCAGCGTGGGTTGGCAGATGAACACTGAAGCTTTCTTT. Amino acid sequence: CASSVGWQMNTEAFF.

This sequence joins TRBV4-1 and TRBJ2-5; 11 nucleotides line up with TRBD2. Germline CDR1 reads MGHRA; CDR2 reads YSYEKL. The length of the CDR3 is 16 residues. V lost 1 base and J lost 5; bases outside the gene matches: 6. CDR3 sequence: CASSQGLAGIGETQYF. CDR3 sequence (DNA): TGCGCCAGCAGCCAAGGACTAGCGGGGATCGGTGAGACCCAGTACTTC.

This clone was observed a handful of times. The rearrangement joins TRBV9 to TRBJ1-1; a possible D gene is TRBD1 (5 bases). Germline V gene lookup returns CDR1 SGDLS and CDR2 YYNGEE. The CDR3 covers 14 residues. Trimming removed 7 bases at V and 1 base at J, with 14 bases between. The CDR3 protein is CASGDWDGNTEAFF. CDR3 coding DNA: TGTGCCAGCGGGGACTGGGACGGGAACACTGAAGCTTTCTTT.

V gene TRBV24-1 combines with J gene TRBJ1-1, with 10 bases lining up with TRBD1. V was clipped by 3 bases and J by 1 base; unmatched bases: 1. The CDR3 has 15 residues. Germline CDR1 and CDR2: KGHDR and SFDVKD. In nucleotides, the CDR3 is TGTGCCACCAGTGATGGACAGGGGGGGAACACTGAAGCTTTCTTT. Amino acid sequence: CATSDGQGGNTEAFF.

V gene TRBV7-9 combines with J gene TRBJ1-2; D unclear. The V end was cut by 1 base, the J end by 6 bases, with 15 bases between. The V gene's germline CDR1 is SEHNR and CDR2 FQNEAQ (reference sequence). The CDR3 loop spans 15 amino acids. Here the CDR3 reads CASSLVSGVNNGYTF. Here the CDR3 DNA reads TGTGCCAGCAGCTTAGTTTCCGGGGTGAATAATGGCTACACCTTC.

The chain is built from TRBV4-1 and TRBJ1-2; possibly TRBD1 for D (5 bases). Looked up from germline, CDR1 is MGHRA and CDR2 is YSYEKL. The CDR3 runs 15 residues. The V end was cut by 0 bases, the J end by 2 bases, with 10 bases between. The CDR3 DNA reads as TGCGCCAGCAGCCAAGATAGGGGAGTGAACTATGGCTACACCTTC. It is translated as CASSQDRGVNYGYTF.

The gene calls are TRBV6-1 and TRBJ2-7; D is undetermined. The germline CDR1 and CDR2 sequences are MNHNS and SASEGT. The CDR3 runs to 11 residues. The V gene lost 1 base and the J gene lost 4 bases, with 2 bases spanning the gap. The CDR3 is CASSEGYEQYF. CDR3 nucleotides: TGTGCCAGCAGTGAAGGTTACGAGCAGTACTTC.

The rearrangement uses TRBV4-3 and TRBJ2-1, with TRBD2 matching over 7 bases. The junction had 4 bases not matched to a gene; V was cut back by 0 bases and J by 5 bases. CDR3 length: 15 residues. Per the germline V gene, CDR1 is LGHNA and CDR2 is YSLEER. The CDR3: CASSQEGGRNNEQFF. Here the CDR3 DNA reads TGCGCCAGCAGCCAAGAAGGCGGGAGAAACAATGAGCAGTTCTTC.

The rearrangement links TRBV5-1 to TRBJ1-6, with 7 bases that match TRBD1. The V segment lost 3 bases and the J segment 1 base; nucleotides outside the gene matches: 4. Germline CDR1 is SGHRS and CDR2 is YFSETQ. This CDR3 has 16 residues. The CDR3 DNA sequence: TGCGCCAGCAGCTCGGCAGGGGGTTCCTATAATTCACCCCTCCACTTT. Translated, it gives CASSSAGGSYNSPLHF.

The rearrangement uses TRBV15 and TRBJ1-1, with D possibly being TRBD1 (6 bases). The CDR3 consists of 15 residues. Trimming stripped 1 base from V and 0 bases from J, with 9 bases between. Germline loops: CDR1 LNHNV, CDR2 YYDKDF (reference sequence). The CDR3 loop reads CATSRGDIMNTEAFF. DNA for the CDR3: TGTGCCACCAGCAGAGGGGACATCATGAACACTGAAGCTTTCTTT.

The chain carries TRBV19 and TRBJ1-4; D unclear. The V gene's germline CDR1 is LNHDA and CDR2 SQIVND (reference sequence). The CDR3 runs to 13 residues. V lost 7 bases and J lost 3, with 9 bases in between. CDR3 protein: CASNGSPNEKLFF. The CDR3 coding sequence is TGTGCCAGTAACGGCTCCCCTAATGAAAAACTGTTTTTT.

The chain employs TRBV11-3 and TRBJ2-3; D is perhaps TRBD2 (6 bases). With 4 bases removed from V and 4 bases from J, the gap between germline ends came to 12 bases. Germline V gene lookup returns CDR1 SGHNT and CDR2 YENEEA. The CDR3 is made up of 14 amino acids. As DNA, the CDR3 is TGTGCCAGCAGCTCAAGAGGAGGGCCAGATACGCAGTATTTT. Its translation: CASSSRGGPDTQYF.

Here the CDR3 DNA reads TGCAGTGCCATGGGGACAGGTGAAGGGTACTTC. Translated: CSAMGTGEGYF. The rearrangement uses TRBV20-1 and TRBJ2-7, with 8 nucleotides matching TRBD1. Germline CDR1 reads DFQATT; CDR2 reads SNEGSKA (reference sequence). The CDR3 is made up of 11 amino acids. The J segment lost 12 bases and the V segment lost 6 bases, leaving 10 bases of the junction unmatched.

The J gene is TRBJ1-4, the V gene TRBV28; TRBD1 aligns across 10 bases. The germline V gene has CDR1 MDHEN and CDR2 SYDVKM. There are 16 residues in the CDR3. Trimming removed 2 bases from V and 8 bases from J; junction bases left unmatched: 8. The CDR3 nucleotides are TGTGCCAGCAGTTTAAGCGGGACAGGGGAAAGCGAAAAACTGTTTTTT. This gives the protein CASSLSGTGESEKLFF.